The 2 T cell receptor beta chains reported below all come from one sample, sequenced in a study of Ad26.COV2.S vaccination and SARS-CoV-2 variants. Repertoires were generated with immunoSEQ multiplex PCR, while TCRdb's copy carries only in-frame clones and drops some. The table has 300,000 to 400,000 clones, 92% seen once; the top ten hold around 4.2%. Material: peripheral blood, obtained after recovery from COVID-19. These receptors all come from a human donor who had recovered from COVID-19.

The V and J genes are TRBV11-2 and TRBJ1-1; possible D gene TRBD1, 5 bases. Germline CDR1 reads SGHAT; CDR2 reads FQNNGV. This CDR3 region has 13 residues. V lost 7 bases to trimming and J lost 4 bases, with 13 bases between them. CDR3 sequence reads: CASNEGFGTEAFF. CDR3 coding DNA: TGTGCCAGCAACGAGGGGTTCGGCACTGAAGCTTTCTTT.

The CDR3: CASRIGQGSYNEQFF. CDR3 bases: TGTGCCAGCAGGATCGGACAGGGCTCCTACAATGAGCAGTTCTTC. The chain carries TRBV6-5 and TRBJ2-1, with TRBD1 identical over 8 bases. The V gene end was trimmed by 6 bases and the J gene end by 0 bases; junction bases not matched to a gene: 4. The CDR3 sequence is 15 residues long. From germline, CDR1 is MNHEY and CDR2 SVGAGI.